This T cell receptor (beta chain) was recovered during a study of shared clonotypes between healthy human individuals. Findings and caveats of the study: As a rule, naive subsets had a larger estimated richness than memory subsets.

Deletions cut 2 bases from V and 6 bases from J, with 17 bases between. The CDR3 extends over 15 amino acids. Looked up from germline, CDR1 is SGHRS and CDR2 is YFSETQ. Deep was the level at which the assay was run. Original processing notes: ImmunoSEQ gave junction-only sequences without quality scores, so filtering differed. The table came from immunoSEQ multiplex PCR; TCRdb's copy has only in-frame clones and leaves some out. V, J and clone size reflect that table, while D and trimming were determined from the DNA. The sample contains about 1 million clones, about 70% of which appear only once. Donation came from healthy HIV-negative adults that had no recent acute infections or vaccinations. Concerning this clone: Its antigen is unidentified.

J is TRBJ1-2 and V is TRBV5-1; TRBD1 is a possible D gene (5 bases). The sequencing sample was made of memory CD4+ T cells sorted from blood. Subset described: CD45RA-negative fraction. The receptor was derived from a man between 18 and 35 years old in good health. CDR3 protein: CASSFLYRGENGYTF. The CDR3 DNA reads TGCGCCAGCAGCTTCTTGTATAGGGGAGAGAATGGCTACACCTTC.